Following are 18 T cell receptor beta chains from one sample sequenced in a study of blood T cell repertoires in COVID-19. The repertoire was sequenced with immunoSEQ multiplex PCR; TCRdb's copy has only in-frame clones and lacks some. This sample yields more than 70,000 clones, of which 65% to 90% are seen a single time; 1% to 1.5% belongs to the top ten. Material for sequencing was peripheral blood. Every receptor here comes from an elderly man with active or convalescent COVID-19.

The chain combines TRBV10-3 with TRBJ2-1, with D perhaps matching TRBD2 (5 bases). CDR1 and CDR2 from the germline V gene are ENHRY and SYGVKD. This CDR3 is built from 14 residues. Trimming took 6 bases from V and 5 from J, leaving 14 bases between them. The CDR3 DNA reads as TGTGCCATCAGGGCGAGGGAAGGTCACAATGAGCAGTTCTTC. Its protein product is CAIRAREGHNEQFF.

The chain carries TRBV30 and TRBJ1-1; 9 nucleotides match TRBD1. CDR3 size: 14 residues. Per germline, CDR1 GTSNPN and CDR2 SVGIG (reference sequence). J was trimmed by 1 base and V by 1 base; bases with no gene match: 1. CDR3 sequence reads: CAWSGGQGNTEAFF. DNA for the CDR3: TGTGCCTGGAGTGGGGGACAGGGGAACACTGAAGCTTTCTTT.

The chain uses TRBV12-2 and TRBJ2-4; the table's D gene call, TRBD2, was not cross checked with the DNA. TRBV12-2 constitutes a pseudogene. The CDR3 is 15 amino acids. CDR3 DNA sequence: TGTGCAAGTCGCTTAGCCTGGACTAGCGGAAACATTCAGTACTTC. Residues: CASRLAWTSGNIQYF.

The chain is built from TRBV6-4 and TRBJ1-1; 9 bases agree with TRBD1. The CDR3 extends over 14 amino acids. Trimming cost V 7 bases and J 1 base; bases outside gene matches: 4. Looked up from germline, CDR1 is MRHNA and CDR2 is SNTAGT. The CDR3, as DNA: TGTGCCAGCAAGAGGGACAGGGAGAACACTGAAGCTTTCTTT. This translates into CASKRDRENTEAFF.

The chain links TRBV2 to TRBJ2-7; TRBD2 agrees at 13 bases. Germline V CDR1 and CDR2: SNHLY, FYNNEI. Trimming at V came to 6 bases and at J to 6 bases, leaving 5 bases not matched to a gene. The CDR3 runs to 14 residues. The CDR3: CASSWGLAGTEQYF. CDR3 bases: TGTGCCAGCAGCTGGGGACTAGCGGGGACCGAGCAGTACTTC. Full variable domain (remainder filled in from reference TRBV2 and TRBJ2-7): EPEVTQTPSHQVTQMGQEVILRCVPISNHLYFYWYRQILGQKVEFLVSFYNNEISEKSEIFDDQFSVERPDGSNFTLKIRSTKLEDSAMYFCASSWGLAGTEQYFGPGTRLTVT.

V and J are TRBV5-1 and TRBJ2-1, with TRBD2 matching over 8 bases. Losses at the gene ends were 0 bases for V and 7 bases for J; bases not matched to a gene: 9. Germline assignment: CDR1 SGHRS and CDR2 YFSETQ. This CDR3 region has 16 residues. The CDR3 loop reads CASSLAEIAGYNEQFF. In DNA, the CDR3 is TGCGCCAGCAGCTTGGCGGAGATAGCGGGATATAATGAGCAGTTCTTC. Based on the CDR3 plus reference TRBV5-1 and TRBJ2-1, the full variable domain is KAGVTQTPRYLIKTRGQQVTLSCSPISGHRSVSWYQQTPGQGLQFLFEYFSETQRNKGNFPGRFSGRQFSNSRSEMNVSTLELGDSALYLCASSLAEIAGYNEQFFGPGTRLTVL.

This clone was seen more than once but under ten times. Other DNA sequences in the sample encode the same CDR3. V usage is TRBV2 and J usage is TRBJ2-7, with D hard to call. This CDR3 comprises 12 residues. Per the germline V gene, CDR1 is SNHLY and CDR2 is FYNNEI. V was cut by 8 bases and J by 2 bases, with 10 bases left in between. Here the CDR3 reads CASGDQTYEQYF. The CDR3 nucleotides read TGTGCCAGCGGAGATCAAACCTACGAGCAGTACTTC. The full variable domain, rest sourced from reference TRBV2 and TRBJ2-7, is EPEVTQTPSHQVTQMGQEVILRCVPISNHLYFYWYRQILGQKVEFLVSFYNNEISEKSEIFDDQFSVERPDGSNFTLKIRSTKLEDSAMYFCASGDQTYEQYFGPGTRLTVT.

The V gene is TRBV19, the J gene TRBJ2-1, with 10 nucleotides matching TRBD1. J gave up 6 bases and V 10 bases, and 6 bases lay outside the gene matches. The length of the CDR3 is 13 residues. Germline V gene sequence: CDR1 LNHDA, CDR2 SQIVND (reference sequence). The CDR3 region has the DNA TGTGCCACCCGGGGGACAGGGGCCAATGAGCAGTTCTTC. It codes for CATRGTGANEQFF.

The V and J genes are TRBV3-1 (or the pseudogene TRBV3-2) and TRBJ2-7; 8 nucleotides match TRBD2. This CDR3 is built from 14 residues. Per germline, CDR1 LGHDT and CDR2 YNNKEL (reference sequence). With 1 base clipped from V and 4 bases from J, the junction kept 3 bases outside the gene matches. Here the CDR3 DNA reads TGTGCCAGCAGCCAAGGCCGGGGGGGGTACGAGCAGTACTTC. As protein: CASSQGRGGYEQYF.

The chain recombines TRBV4-1 with TRBJ2-1; D is unclear. V was shortened by 0 bases and J by 0 bases, with 6 bases between the two germline ends. Germline-derived CDR1 and CDR2 are MGHRA and YSYEKL. This CDR3 has 15 amino acids. CDR3 coding DNA: TGCGCCAGCAGCCAAGAGGCTAGCTCCTACAATGAGCAGTTCTTC. Translation: CASSQEASSYNEQFF.

The J gene is TRBJ2-7, the V gene TRBV6-5; TRBD1 is a possible D gene (5 bases). V was shortened by 6 bases and J by 0 bases, with 9 bases between the two germline ends. Germline CDR1 reads MNHEY; CDR2 reads SVGAGI. CDR3 length equals 13 residues. CDR3 region: CASRDQGSYEQYF. CDR3 nucleotides: TGTGCCAGCAGAGACCAGGGCTCCTACGAGCAGTACTTC.

This clone was counted a few times. This chain links TRBV29-1 with TRBJ1-5, with D tentatively TRBD1 (5 bases). Deletions cut 4 bases from V and 5 bases from J, with 12 bases between. Per germline, CDR1 SQVTM and CDR2 ANQGSEA. The CDR3 extends over 13 amino acids. The chain's CDR3 is CSVAQGLYQPQHF. DNA for the CDR3: TGCAGCGTTGCTCAGGGACTTTATCAGCCCCAGCATTTT.

The gene calls are TRBV5-6 and TRBJ2-3, with TRBD2 matching 12 bases. Germline CDR1 reads SGHDT; CDR2 reads YYEEEE. The length of the CDR3 is 17 residues. V was pared by 4 bases and J by 3 bases, with 9 bases of the junction left unmatched. In DNA, the CDR3 is TGTGCCAGCAGCCCATCGACTAGCGGGAGATCTACAGATACGCAGTATTTT. Its protein product is CASSPSTSGRSTDTQYF. The full variable domain, its missing parts supplied by reference TRBV5-6 and TRBJ2-3, is DAGVTQSPTHLIKTRGQQVTLRCSPKSGHDTVSWYQQALGQGPQFIFQYYEEEERQRGNFPDRFSGHQFPNYSSELNVNALLLGDSALYLCASSPSTSGRSTDTQYFGPGTRLTVL.

The V and J genes are TRBV6-6 and TRBJ1-1; 7 positions agree with TRBD1. The germline V gene encodes CDR1 MNHNY and CDR2 SVGAGI (reference sequence). The CDR3 has 13 amino acids. The trim removed 6 bases at V and 10 bases at J, leaving 11 bases unmatched. The CDR3 loop is CASSPTLNRGAFF. Here the CDR3 DNA reads TGTGCCAGCAGCCCAACCTTGAACAGGGGAGCTTTCTTT.

CDR3 region: CASRPGLAGANEQFF. DNA for the CDR3: TGTGCCAGCAGACCTGGACTAGCGGGAGCCAATGAGCAGTTCTTC. This chain links TRBV27 with TRBJ2-1, with 13 nucleotides matching TRBD2. CDR1 is MNHEY, CDR2 SMNVEV, per germline (reference sequence). Unmatched junction bases numbered 5, after V lost 6 bases and J lost 6 bases. This CDR3 comprises 15 residues.

CDR3 residues: CASSPPMSSGGSTDTQYF. The CDR3 DNA sequence: TGTGCCAGCTCACCACCGATGAGTTCCGGGGGGAGCACAGATACGCAGTATTTT. The V and J genes are TRBV18 and TRBJ2-3; 7 nucleotides agree with TRBD2. The V gene end was trimmed by 0 bases and the J gene end by 0 bases; junction bases not matched to a gene: 9. CDR1 and CDR2 from the germline V gene are KGHSH and LQKENI. This CDR3 has 18 residues.

This chain joins TRBV2 and TRBJ2-1, with D perhaps TRBD2 (5 bases). Trimming shortened V by 3 bases and J by 8 bases, and 11 bases separated the two germline ends. This CDR3 comprises 13 residues. Germline V gene lookup returns CDR1 SNHLY and CDR2 FYNNEI. The CDR3 bases are TGTGCCAGCAGTGAGACAAGAGGGTATGAGCAGTTCTTC. Residues: CASSETRGYEQFF. Based on the CDR3 plus reference TRBV2 and TRBJ2-1, the full variable domain is EPEVTQTPSHQVTQMGQEVILRCVPISNHLYFYWYRQILGQKVEFLVSFYNNEISEKSEIFDDQFSVERPDGSNFTLKIRSTKLEDSAMYFCASSETRGYEQFFGPGTRLTVL.

In its sample, this clone was seen once. V and J are TRBV28 and TRBJ1-2, with 8 bases lining up with TRBD1. The CDR3 sequence is 16 residues long. Per germline, CDR1 MDHEN and CDR2 SYDVKM. V shed 3 bases, J shed 3 bases, and the junction held 9 bases outside the gene matches. CDR3: CASSFPTGAPYYGYTF. The CDR3 DNA reads TGTGCCAGCAGTTTTCCGACAGGGGCCCCCTACTATGGCTACACCTTC.